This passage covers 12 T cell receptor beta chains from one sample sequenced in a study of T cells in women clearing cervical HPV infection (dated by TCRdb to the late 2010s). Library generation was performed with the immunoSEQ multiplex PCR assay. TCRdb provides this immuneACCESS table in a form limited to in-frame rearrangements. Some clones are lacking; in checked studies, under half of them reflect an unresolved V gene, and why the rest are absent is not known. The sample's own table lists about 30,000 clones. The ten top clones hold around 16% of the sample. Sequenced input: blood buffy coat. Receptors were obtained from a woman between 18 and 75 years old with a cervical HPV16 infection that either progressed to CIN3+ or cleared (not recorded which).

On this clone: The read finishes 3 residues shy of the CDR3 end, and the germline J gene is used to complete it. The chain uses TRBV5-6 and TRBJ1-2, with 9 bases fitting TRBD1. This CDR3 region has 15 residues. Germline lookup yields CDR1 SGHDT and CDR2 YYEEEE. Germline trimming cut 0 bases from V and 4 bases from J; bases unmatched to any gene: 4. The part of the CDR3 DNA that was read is TGTGCCAGCAGCTTGGGGGGACAGGGTGTCTATGGC. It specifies CASSLGGQGVYG. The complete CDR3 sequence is CASSLGGQGVYGYTF.

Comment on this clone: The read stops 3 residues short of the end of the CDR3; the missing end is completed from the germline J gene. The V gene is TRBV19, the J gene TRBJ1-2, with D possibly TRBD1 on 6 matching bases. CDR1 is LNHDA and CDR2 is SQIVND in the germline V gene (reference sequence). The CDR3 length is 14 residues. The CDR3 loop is CASSGRDNSYDYTF. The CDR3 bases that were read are TGTGCCAGTAGTGGCCGGGACAACTCCTACGAC.

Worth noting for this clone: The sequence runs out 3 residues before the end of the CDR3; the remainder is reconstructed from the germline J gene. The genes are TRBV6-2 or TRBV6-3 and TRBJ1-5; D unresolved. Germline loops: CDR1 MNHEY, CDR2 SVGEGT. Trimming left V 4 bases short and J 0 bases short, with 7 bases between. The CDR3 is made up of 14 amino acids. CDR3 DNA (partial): TGTGCCAGCAGTTCCACATATAGCAATCAGCCC. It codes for CASSSTYSNQP. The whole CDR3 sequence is CASSSTYSNQPQHF.

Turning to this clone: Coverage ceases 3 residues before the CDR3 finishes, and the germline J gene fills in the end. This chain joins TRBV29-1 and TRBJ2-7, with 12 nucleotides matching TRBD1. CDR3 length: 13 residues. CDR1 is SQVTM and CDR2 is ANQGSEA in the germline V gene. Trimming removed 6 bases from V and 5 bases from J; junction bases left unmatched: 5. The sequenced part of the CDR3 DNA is TGCAGCGTGGGGCGGGACAGGGGGCACGAG. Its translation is CSVGRDRGHE. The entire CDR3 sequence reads CSVGRDRGHEQYF.

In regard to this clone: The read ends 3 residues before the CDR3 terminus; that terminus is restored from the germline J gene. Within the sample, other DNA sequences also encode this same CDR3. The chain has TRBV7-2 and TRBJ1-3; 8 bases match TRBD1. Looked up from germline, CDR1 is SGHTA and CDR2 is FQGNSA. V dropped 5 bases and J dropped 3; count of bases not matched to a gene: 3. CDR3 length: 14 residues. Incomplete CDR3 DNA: TGTGCCAGCAGCGAGACAGGGGTTGGAAACACC. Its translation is CASSETGVGNT. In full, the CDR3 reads CASSETGVGNTIYF.

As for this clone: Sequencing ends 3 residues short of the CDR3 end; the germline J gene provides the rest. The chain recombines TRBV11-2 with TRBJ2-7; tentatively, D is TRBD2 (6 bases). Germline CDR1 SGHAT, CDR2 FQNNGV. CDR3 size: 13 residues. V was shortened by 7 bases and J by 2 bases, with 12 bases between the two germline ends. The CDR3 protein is CASTLGGPYEQYF. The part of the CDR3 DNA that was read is TGTGCCAGCACCCTTGGAGGGCCCTACGAG.

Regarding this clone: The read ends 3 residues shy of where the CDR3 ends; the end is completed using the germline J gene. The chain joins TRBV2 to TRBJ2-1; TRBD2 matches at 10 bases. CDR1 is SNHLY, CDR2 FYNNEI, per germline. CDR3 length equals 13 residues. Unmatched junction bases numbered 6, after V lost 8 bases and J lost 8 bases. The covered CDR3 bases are TGTGCCAGCGGAGGACTAGCGGCGGATGAG. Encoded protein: CASGGLAADE. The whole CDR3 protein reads CASGGLAADEQFF.

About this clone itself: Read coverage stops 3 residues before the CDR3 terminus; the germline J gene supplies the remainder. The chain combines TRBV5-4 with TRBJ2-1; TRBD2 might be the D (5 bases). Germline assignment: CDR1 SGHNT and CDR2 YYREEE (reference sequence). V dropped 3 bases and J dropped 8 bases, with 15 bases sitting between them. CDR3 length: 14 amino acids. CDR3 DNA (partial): TGTGCCAGCAGCTCACCTGGACTGTTGGATGAG. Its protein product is CASSSPGLLDE. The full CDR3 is CASSSPGLLDEQFF.

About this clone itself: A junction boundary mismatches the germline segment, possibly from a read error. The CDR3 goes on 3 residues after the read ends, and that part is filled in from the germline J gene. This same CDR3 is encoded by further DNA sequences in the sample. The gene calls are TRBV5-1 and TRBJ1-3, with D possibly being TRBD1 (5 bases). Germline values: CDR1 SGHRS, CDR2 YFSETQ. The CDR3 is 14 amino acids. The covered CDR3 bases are TGCGCCAGCAGCTTCGGGGACTCTGGAAACACG. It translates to CASSFGDSGNT. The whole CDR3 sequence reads CASSFGDSGNTIYF.

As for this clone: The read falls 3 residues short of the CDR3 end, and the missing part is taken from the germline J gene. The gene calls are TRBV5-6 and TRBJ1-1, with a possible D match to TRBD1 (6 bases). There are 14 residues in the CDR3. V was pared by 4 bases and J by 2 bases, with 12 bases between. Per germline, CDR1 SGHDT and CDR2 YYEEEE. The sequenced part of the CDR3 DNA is TGTGCCAGCAGCCCCTCGGGACATAACACTGAA. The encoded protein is CASSPSGHNTE. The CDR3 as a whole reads CASSPSGHNTEAFF.

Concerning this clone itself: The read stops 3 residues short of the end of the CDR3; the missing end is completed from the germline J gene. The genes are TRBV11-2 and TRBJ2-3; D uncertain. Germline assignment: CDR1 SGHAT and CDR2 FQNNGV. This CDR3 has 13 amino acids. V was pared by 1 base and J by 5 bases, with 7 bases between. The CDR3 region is CASSLAVEDTQYF. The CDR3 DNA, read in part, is TGTGCCAGCAGCTTAGCGGTTGAAGATACG.

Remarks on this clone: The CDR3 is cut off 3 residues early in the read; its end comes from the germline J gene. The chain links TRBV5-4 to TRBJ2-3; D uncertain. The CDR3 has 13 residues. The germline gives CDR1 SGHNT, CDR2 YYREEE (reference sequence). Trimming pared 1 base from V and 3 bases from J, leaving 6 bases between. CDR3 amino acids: CASSLIGTDTQYF. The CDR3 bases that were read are TGTGCCAGCAGCTTGATAGGGACAGATACG.